This T cell receptor beta chain was sequenced for a study of blood T cell repertoires in COVID-19. This clone was observed a handful of times. With 0 bases removed from V and 2 bases from J, the gap between germline ends came to 13 bases. CDR1 MNHEY and CDR2 SVGEGT come from the germline V gene. The CDR3 spans 16 residues. Which cohort a participant joined came from the clinical history participants gave. Symptom resolution, clearance, or two negative PCRs marked the recovered donors of Cohort 3. Sequencing used immunoSEQ multiplex PCR; TCRdb keeps in-frame clones, though not all of them. The data show approximately 150,000 clones, roughly 80% seen once.

Material for sequencing was PBMCs or T cells enriched from blood (not recorded which). The rearrangement uses TRBV6-2 or TRBV6-3 and TRBJ1-2, with no clear D. This TCR derives from a woman aged 45 to 65 who had recovered from COVID-19. In DNA, the CDR3 is TGTGCCAGCAGTTACTCATTCGGCAGGAAAAACTATGGCTACACCTTC. As protein: CASSYSFGRKNYGYTF.